This T cell receptor beta chain derives from a study of T cell responses to AZD1222 COVID-19 vaccine. The overall study: The analysis combined second doses at about 4 or about 12 weeks. Study findings and constraints: At 160-218 and 743-854, vaccine-associated CD4 TCRs were dominant, and they spanned spike. Two AZD1222 doses significantly raised spike-specific TCR breadth and depth over controls. Among the donors, most were white British and more were female, and clonal diversity was possibly underestimated.

Data came from immunoSEQ multiplex PCR; TCRdb stores just in-frame clones and leaves some out. The table lists under 150,000 clones, around nine tenths of them singletons. In regard to this clone: The antigen is not known.

Trimming stripped 5 bases from V and 1 base from J, with 6 bases between. The CDR3 runs 12 residues. The chain has TRBV12-3 or TRBV12-4 and TRBJ2-7, with D possibly matching TRBD1 (6 bases). This TCR was sampled from an adult in good health. Here the sequenced sample was peripheral blood, taken on day 0 of AZD1222 vaccination. CDR3 residues: CASSQGSYEQYF. The CDR3 DNA is TGTGCCAGCAGTCAGGGGTCCTACGAGCAGTACTTC.